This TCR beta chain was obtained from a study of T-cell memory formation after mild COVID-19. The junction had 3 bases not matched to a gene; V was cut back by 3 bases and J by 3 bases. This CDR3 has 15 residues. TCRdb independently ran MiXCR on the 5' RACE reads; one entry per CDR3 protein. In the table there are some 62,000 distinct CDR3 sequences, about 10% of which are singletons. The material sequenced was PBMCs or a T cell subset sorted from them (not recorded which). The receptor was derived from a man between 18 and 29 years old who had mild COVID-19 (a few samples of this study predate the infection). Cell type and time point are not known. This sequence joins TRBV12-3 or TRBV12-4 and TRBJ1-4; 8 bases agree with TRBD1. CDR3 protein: CASSFGDRSNEKLFF. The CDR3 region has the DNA TGTGCCAGCAGTTTTGGGGACAGGTCTAATGAAAAACTGTTTTTT.